This entry features one T cell receptor beta chain sequence. The antigen is unknown. This entry comes from a study of post-analysis software for immune sequencing data. Study findings and constraints: The study found TRBV5-6, TRBV5-1 and TRBV20-1 among four to six TRBV segments more frequent in patients than controls. The study found significantly lower normalized Chao1 diversity in multiple sclerosis patients than in controls.

V dropped 8 bases and J dropped 0 bases, with 10 bases sitting between them. Germline-derived CDR1 and CDR2 are MNHEY and SVGAGI. This CDR3 contains 13 residues. Incorporated into the TCR beta cDNA libraries were unique molecular identifiers, which served to reduce PCR and sequencing biases. TCRdb fed the PCR reads into MiXCR, producing one record per CDR3 protein. The sample includes about 210,000 distinct CDR3 sequences, around 30% of them seen just once. The rearrangement links TRBV6-5 to TRBJ1-2; D is uncertain. The material sequenced was blood. This TCR derives from a girl aged 2 to 17 with multiple sclerosis. DNA for the CDR3: TGTGCCAGCCGTTTGTCAGCTAACTATGGCTACACCTTC. Its protein is CASRLSANYGYTF.